This entry lists 5 T cell receptor beta chains sequenced from one sample in a study of regulatory T cells in long-lasting Graves disease. Combining iRepertoire HTBI primers with Arm-PCR of CDR3 regions, the authors built TCR beta libraries. TCRdb fed the multiplex PCR reads into MiXCR, producing one record per CDR3 protein. The sample contains roughly 430,000 distinct CDR3 sequences, roughly 15% of which appear only once. Described time point: newly diagnosed GD, antithyroid drugs for less than 3 months. From RNA extracted from PBMCs, the TCR library was made. This sample was shared with a second study, whose subject was T cells in Graves' hyperthyroidism and ophthalmopathy.

The sample was peripheral blood mononuclear cells (PBMCs), taken at new diagnosis, from a patient treated with antithyroid drugs. The source of these receptors is a woman aged 30 to 39 with Graves disease.

This clonotype was observed many times. V gene TRBV13 combines with J gene TRBJ2-3; D call uncertain. The CDR3 extends over 15 amino acids. Germline CDR1 and CDR2: PRHDT and FYEKMQ (reference sequence). Trimming took off 5 bases at V and 2 bases at J, with 14 bases between the two ends. The CDR3 spells CASSDIGPSTDTQYF. In nucleotides, the CDR3 is TGTGCCAGCAGCGACATTGGGCCGTCCACAGATACGCAGTATTTT.

The chain links TRBV28 to TRBJ2-1; 9 bases map to TRBD2. CDR1 and CDR2 (germline): MDHEN, SYDVKM. Unmatched junction bases numbered 7, after V lost 1 base and J lost 3 bases. This CDR3 comprises 17 residues. The CDR3 sequence is CASSLFVTSGLYNEQFF. The CDR3 bases are TGTGCCAGCAGTTTATTTGTGACTAGCGGACTCTACAATGAGCAGTTCTTC.

V and J are TRBV14 and TRBJ2-1; D unresolved. This CDR3 region has 16 residues. V lost 4 bases, J lost 4 bases, and 17 bases lay in between. Germline CDR1 and CDR2: SGHDN and FVKESK. CDR3 loop: CASSLGMGGIYNEQFF. In DNA form, the CDR3 reads TGTGCCAGCAGCCTAGGGATGGGTGGGATTTACAATGAGCAGTTCTTC. Full variable domain (missing parts from reference TRBV14 and TRBJ2-1): EAGVTQFPSHSVIEKGQTVTLRCDPISGHDNLYWYRRVMGKEIKFLLHFVKESKQDESGMPNNRFLAERTGGTYSTLKVQPAELEDSGVYFCASSLGMGGIYNEQFFGPGTRLTVL.

This clonotype was counted at least ten times. The chain uses TRBV18 and TRBJ1-2; D gene ambiguous. Trimming shortened V by 2 bases and J by 5 bases, and 12 bases separated the two germline ends. Germline CDR1 reads KGHSH; CDR2 reads LQKENI. CDR3 length equals 14 residues. CDR3: CASSPAAIGYGYTF. The CDR3 bases are TGTGCCAGCTCACCAGCAGCCATCGGGTATGGCTACACCTTC.

This clonotype was seen ten or more times. The rearrangement links TRBV28 to TRBJ2-1, with 13 bases aligning to TRBD2. The CDR3 is 20 residues long. The junction had 21 bases not matched to a gene; V was cut back by 4 bases and J by 9 bases. Per the germline V gene, CDR1 is MDHEN and CDR2 is SYDVKM. The CDR3 coding sequence is TGTGCCAGCAGTTCCCCAAACCCCTATAGACTAGCGGGAGGCTTAGGTGAGCAGTTCTTC. It translates to CASSSPNPYRLAGGLGEQFF.